A selection of T cell receptor beta chains follows, all from one sample in a study of blood T cell repertoires in COVID-19. Measured with immunoSEQ multiplex PCR; TCRdb has only the in-frame clones, and not every one. The sample has roughly 430,000 clones, roughly 90% seen once. Sequencing input: PBMCs or T cells enriched from blood (not recorded which). These receptors came from a woman in her forties with acute COVID-19. Each CDR3 is given with its conserved first and last residue. The D gene is left open where the match is weak. The size entry is marked missing in some rows and otherwise reads once, few, many or a size class.

TRBV7-9	-	TRBJ1-2	TRBD1	TGTGCCAGCTATTCGACTCTACAGGGGCTGGATGGCTACACCTTC	CASYSTLQGLDGYTF
TRBV4-1	-	TRBJ1-5	-	TGCGCCAGCAGCCAAGATCGACTCGGGGGGTTGGATCAGCCCCAGCATTTT	CASSQDRLGGLDQPQHF
TRBV19	once	TRBJ1-6	-	TGTGCCAGTAGTAGACAGGAAAATTCACCCCTCCACTTT	CASSRQENSPLHF
TRBV7-9	-	TRBJ2-2	-	TGTGCCAGCAGCTCAAGGGCAGGGGTAACCGGGGAGCTGTTTTTT	CASSSRAGVTGELFF
TRBV7-9	-	TRBJ1-4	-	TGTGCCAGCAGACGGGGAGGGGGGAATGAAAAACTGTTTTTT	CASRRGGGNEKLFF
TRBV19	-	TRBJ1-1	TRBD1	TGTGCCAGCGCCGGGACAGTGAACACTGAAGCTTTCTTT	CASAGTVNTEAFF
TRBV7-9	-	TRBJ2-3	TRBD2	TGTGCCAGCAGAGCACTACTAGCGTTGGGTGGGGTTCCGCAGTATTTT	CASRALLALGGVPQYF
TRBV5-1	-	TRBJ1-1	-	TGCGCCAGCAGCTTTCCGGAAACAGGGACTGAAGCTTTCTTT	CASSFPETGTEAFF
TRBV10-3	-	TRBJ1-5	TRBD1	TGTGCCGCGGGACAGGGGGTACGTGACAATCAGCCCCAGCATTTT	CAAGQGVRDNQPQHF
TRBV2	-	TRBJ2-7	-	TGTGCCAGCACGTATAGGGACTGGGGGGAGCAGTACTTC	CASTYRDWGEQYF
TRBV2	-	TRBJ1-1	-	TGTGCCAGCAGTGATGAACAGGCCGCTGAAGCTTTCTTT	CASSDEQAAEAFF
TRBV11-2	-	TRBJ1-1	-	TGTGCCAGCAGCTTAGATCCCGGGGGATATGGCACTGAAGCTTTCTTT	CASSLDPGGYGTEAFF
TRBV19	-	TRBJ1-4	-	TGTGCCAGTAGTTCCCCCGGACGGGGTAGTGAAAAACTGTTTTTT	CASSSPGRGSEKLFF
TRBV18	-	TRBJ1-3	TRBD1	TGTGCCAGCTCACCCATCGGGGCCAGGGGGAAAGTAAAGTCTGGAAACACCATATATTTT	CASSPIGARGKVKSGNTIYF
TRBV3-1/TRBV3-2	-	TRBJ2-2	TRBD2	TGTGCCAGCAGCCAAGGACTAGCCACCGGGGAGCTGTTTTTT	CASSQGLATGELFF
TRBV5-1	-	TRBJ1-4	-	TGCGCCAGCAGCTTGGGACATATTAATGAAAAACTGTTTTTT	CASSLGHINEKLFF
TRBV11-2	-	TRBJ1-2	-	TGTGCCAGCAGCTTAGGTCCAGGATACTATGGCTACACCTTC	CASSLGPGYYGYTF
TRBV5-1	-	TRBJ2-3	TRBD2	TGCGCCAGCAAAGGGCTAGCGGGCACAGATACGCAGTATTTT	CASKGLAGTDTQYF
TRBV5-1	-	TRBJ1-1	TRBD1	TGCGCCAGCAGCAAGGGACAGTCGGGCACTGAAGCTTTCTTT	CASSKGQSGTEAFF
TRBV18	-	TRBJ2-5	-	TGTGCCAGCTCACCAACGTCTAGCGTCCAAGAGACCCAGTACTTC	CASSPTSSVQETQYF
TRBV24-1	-	TRBJ2-1	TRBD2	TGTGCCACCAGTGATTTGAAGCGGGGATATGAGCAGTTCTTC	CATSDLKRGYEQFF
TRBV18	-	TRBJ1-2	-	TGTGCCAGCTCACCAGAGGTTAACTATGGCTACACCTTC	CASSPEVNYGYTF
TRBV7-2	-	TRBJ1-3	TRBD1	TGTGCCAGCAGCTTAGAGGGGGCTCCCGGGAACACCATATATTTT	CASSLEGAPGNTIYF
TRBV5-1	-	TRBJ1-1	TRBD1	TGCGCCAGCAGCCCCGGGACAGGAGTCACTGAAGCTTTCTTT	CASSPGTGVTEAFF
TRBV18	-	TRBJ1-2	-	TGTGCCAGCTCACCGTCGGGGGGCCAAGAAAACTATGGCTACACCTTC	CASSPSGGQENYGYTF
TRBV5-1	-	TRBJ1-1	TRBD1	TGCGCCAGCACACCGCGGACAGGGACGAACACTGAAGCTTTCTTT	CASTPRTGTNTEAFF
TRBV13	-	TRBJ1-6	TRBD1	TGTGCCAGCAGCCCGGGACAGAGCTCCTATAATTCACCCCTCCACTTT	CASSPGQSSYNSPLHF
TRBV7-9	few	TRBJ2-5	TRBD2	TGTGCCAGCAGCTTAGCGGGTGGGGGGGTGTTGGAGACCCAGTACTTC	CASSLAGGGVLETQYF
TRBV7-8	-	TRBJ1-2	TRBD1	TGTGCCAGCAGCTCCTTCAAAGGAGGGGGCGATGGCTACACCTTC	CASSSFKGGGDGYTF
TRBV24-1	-	TRBJ1-1	-	TGTGCCACCAGTGACCGACAGGTAAACACTGAAGCTTTCTTT	CATSDRQVNTEAFF
TRBV25-1	-	TRBJ1-1	-	TGTGCCAGCAGTGCATTAGGAGGGAACACTGAAGCTTTCTTT	CASSALGGNTEAFF
TRBV10-3	-	TRBJ2-3	TRBD2	TGTGCCATCATGGGGACTAGCGGGGATACGCAGTATTTT	CAIMGTSGDTQYF
TRBV2	-	TRBJ2-3	TRBD1	TGTGCCAGCAGTCGACAGGGAAGGAGTCAAGGAGATACGCAGTATTTT	CASSRQGRSQGDTQYF
TRBV7-9	-	TRBJ2-7	-	TGTGCCAGCAGCCCGGACAGCTTCTACGAGCAGTACTTC	CASSPDSFYEQYF
TRBV30	-	TRBJ2-1	TRBD1	TGTGCCTGGAGCGGACAGGGGGCCTACAATGAGCAGTTCTTC	CAWSGQGAYNEQFF
TRBV25-1	-	TRBJ1-2	-	TGTGCCAGCAGTGACGGCGGCGGGGTTTTAAATGGCTACACCTTC	CASSDGGGVLNGYTF
TRBV6-5	-	TRBJ1-6	-	TGTGCCAGCAGTTACGGGGCTCATTCACCCCTCCACTTT	CASSYGAHSPLHF
TRBV7-8	-	TRBJ1-3	-	TGTGCCAGCAGCCCCCCGGGAAACACCATATATTTT	CASSPPGNTIYF
TRBV2	-	TRBJ1-2	-	TGTGCCAGCAATCGTAATGGCTACACCTTC	CASNRNGYTF
TRBV7-9	-	TRBJ2-7	TRBD2	TGTGCCAGCAGCTTTGAGGGACTAGCGACGAACTACGAGCAGTACTTC	CASSFEGLATNYEQYF
TRBV3-1/TRBV3-2	-	TRBJ2-7	TRBD1	TGTGCCAGCAGGAACACCGGGACAGGGTCTTCCGAGCAGTACTTC	CASRNTGTGSSEQYF
TRBV5-1	-	TRBJ1-2	-	TGCGCCAGCAGCTTTGTCATCGGGGACTATGGCTACACCTTC	CASSFVIGDYGYTF
TRBV7-2	-	TRBJ1-1	-	TGTGCCAGCAGCGGCCGACAGCTCCATGGAGAAGCTTTCTTT	CASSGRQLHGEAFF